The source of this T cell receptor beta chain is a study of blood T cell repertoires in COVID-19. At the level of the study: The United States, Italy and Spain supplied acute and convalescent COVID-19 samples. PBMCs, B-cell-depleted T cells, or T cells were the source of the cDNA or gDNA that made up the material.

Assay: immunoSEQ multiplex PCR; the TCRdb copy retains only in-frame clones and omits some. Among roughly 100,000 clones listed, roughly 89% were seen once. Seattle enrolled patients during active infection and tracked them longitudinally. This clone was picked up one time. Sequencing input: peripheral blood. This sequence was found in a woman aged 50 to 60 with COVID-19, enrolled during active disease.

The CDR3 region has the DNA TGTGCCTGGAGTATTTCCGGGACTTCCGAGCAGTACTTC. Translation gives CAWSISGTSEQYF. The chain uses TRBV30 and TRBJ2-7; possible D gene TRBD2, 6 bases. The CDR3 consists of 13 residues. V was cut by 2 bases and J by 6 bases, with 14 bases left in between. Germline V gene data show CDR1 as GTSNPN and CDR2 as SVGIG (reference sequence).